The 25 T cell receptor beta chains listed next were all sequenced from one sample in a study of brain T cells in children with intractable seizures. Libraries were prepared by immunoSEQ multiplex PCR; TCRdb keeps only in-frame clonotypes and omits some of them. Of some 76,000 clones listed, 93% are singletons. The material sequenced was peripheral blood, taken at surgery. The receptors originated from a boy under three years old with tuberous sclerosis and intractable seizures.

The V call is TRBV2, the J call TRBJ2-4; a weak D match, TRBD1 (6 bases). V lost 3 bases, J lost 4 bases, and 19 bases lay in between. This CDR3 has 17 amino acids. Germline CDR1 reads SNHLY; CDR2 reads FYNNEI. CDR3 DNA sequence: TGTGCCAGCAGTGACTCAGGGGCCCATATTCGAAAAAACATTCAGTACTTC. This gives the protein CASSDSGAHIRKNIQYF.

The chain carries TRBV27 and TRBJ1-2; D uncertain. The germline V and J ends were trimmed by 7 bases and 3 bases, with 18 bases remaining between them. Germline V CDR1 and CDR2: MNHEY, SMNVEV (reference sequence). The CDR3 totals 15 residues. DNA of the CDR3: TGTGCCAGCACCGCCGTGTTGAGGGATTACTATGGCTACACCTTC. Amino acids: CASTAVLRDYYGYTF.

This chain links TRBV24-1 with TRBJ2-2; TRBD2 matches 7 bases. This CDR3 contains 16 residues. Per germline, CDR1 KGHDR and CDR2 SFDVKD. Losses at the gene ends were 0 bases for V and 5 bases for J; bases not matched to a gene: 5. CDR3 in DNA: TGTGCCACCAGTGATTTGTGGGGAGGGGAAACCGGGGAGCTGTTTTTT. Its protein product is CATSDLWGGETGELFF.

V gene TRBV3-1 (or the pseudogene TRBV3-2) combines with J gene TRBJ1-1; 8 nucleotides line up with TRBD1. Germline V gene sequence: CDR1 LGHDT, CDR2 YNNKEL (reference sequence). V was pared by 10 bases and J by 5 bases, with 9 bases of the junction left unmatched. The CDR3 consists of 13 residues. The CDR3 loop is CATLDRGATEAFF. The CDR3 bases are TGTGCCACCCTTGACAGGGGAGCGACTGAAGCTTTCTTT.

J is TRBJ2-7 and V is TRBV6-2 or TRBV6-3; possibly TRBD1 for D (6 bases). Germline CDR1 MNHEY, CDR2 SVGEGT. CDR3 length: 15 residues. Trimming cost V 6 bases and J 2 bases, with 17 bases left between them. CDR3 residues: CASSRKSGQTYEQYF. DNA of the CDR3: TGTGCCAGCAGCAGAAAGTCGGGACAAACCTACGAGCAGTACTTC.

The gene calls are TRBV14 and TRBJ1-4, with TRBD1 matching over 7 bases. Trimming at V came to 5 bases and at J to 7 bases, leaving 10 bases not matched to a gene. This CDR3 region has 15 residues. CDR1 SGHDN and CDR2 FVKESK come from the germline V gene. The CDR3 sequence is CASSGRTTGAEKLFF. In DNA form, the CDR3 reads TGTGCCAGCAGCGGACGGACCACAGGGGCTGAAAAACTGTTTTTT.

The chain recombines TRBV19 with TRBJ1-5, with D unresolved. V lost 4 bases and J 4 bases, leaving 8 bases between the germline ends. The CDR3 is 13 residues long. CDR1 LNHDA and CDR2 SQIVND come from the germline V gene (reference sequence). The DNA for the CDR3 is TGTGCCAGTAGTAAGGAGTGGAATCAGCCCCAGCATTTT. It translates to CASSKEWNQPQHF.

This chain connects TRBV29-1 to TRBJ2-7, with D hard to call. CDR1 and CDR2 (germline): SQVTM, ANQGSEA. V was pared by 2 bases and J by 2 bases, with 10 bases between. CDR3 length: 13 amino acids. CDR3 DNA sequence: TGCAGCGTTGAATGGGGTCACCCCTACGAGCAGTACTTC. This sequence encodes CSVEWGHPYEQYF.

The chain links TRBV18 to TRBJ2-1; unclear D gene. V was cut by 4 bases and J by 5 bases, with 18 bases left in between. The CDR3 length is 16 residues. The V gene's germline CDR1 is KGHSH and CDR2 LQKENI. The CDR3 coding sequence is TGTGCCAGCTCACTTAAGGGCGGCTATGGGGACAATGAGCAGTTCTTC. It yields the protein CASSLKGGYGDNEQFF.

The count of this clone is one. This chain links TRBV12-3 or TRBV12-4 with TRBJ2-5; D uncertain. This CDR3 region has 13 residues. Trimming removed 3 bases from V and 3 bases from J, with 8 bases in between. For the CDR3, the DNA is TGTGCCAGCAGTTTCTCGGGTAAAGAGACCCAGTACTTC. Translating it yields CASSFSGKETQYF.

This sequence joins TRBV5-1 and TRBJ2-7, with D possibly TRBD1 on 6 matching bases. The CDR3 has 15 amino acids. Trimming shortened V by 4 bases and J by 4 bases, and 18 bases separated the two germline ends. Germline CDR1 SGHRS, CDR2 YFSETQ. As DNA, the CDR3 is TGCGCCAGCAGCGAGGAGCCCGGGACAAATTACGAGCAGTACTTC. The encoded protein is CASSEEPGTNYEQYF.

Only one count was recorded for this clone. J is TRBJ1-2 and V is TRBV5-1; D is possibly TRBD1 (6 bases). This CDR3 comprises 16 residues. Trimming shortened V by 4 bases and J by 6 bases, and 22 bases separated the two germline ends. The germline gives CDR1 SGHRS, CDR2 YFSETQ. The CDR3 region is CASSLGVRGGLNGYTF. The CDR3 DNA is TGCGCCAGCAGCCTGGGGGTCAGGGGTGGATTAAATGGCTACACCTTC.

The V and J genes are TRBV5-1 and TRBJ1-1; no clear D gene. Germline CDR1 reads SGHRS; CDR2 reads YFSETQ. This CDR3 has 14 amino acids. V was trimmed by 0 bases and J by 0 bases, leaving 6 bases between them. The CDR3 nucleotides are TGCGCCAGCAGCTTGGCGGTAATGAACACTGAAGCTTTCTTT. Translation: CASSLAVMNTEAFF.

The chain carries TRBV30 and TRBJ1-2, with D perhaps TRBD1 (6 bases). CDR1 GTSNPN and CDR2 SVGIG come from the germline V gene (reference sequence). V was trimmed by 1 base and J by 10 bases, leaving 16 bases between them. This CDR3 is 13 amino acids long. In nucleotides, the CDR3 is TGTGCCTGGAGTGAGGGGGGGGCCGTCGCCTACACCTTC. This sequence encodes CAWSEGGAVAYTF.

The rearrangement links TRBV28 to TRBJ1-2, with TRBD1 identical over 10 bases. CDR1 is MDHEN and CDR2 is SYDVKM in the germline V gene. The CDR3 spans 16 residues. Trimming removed 2 bases from V and 4 bases from J; junction bases left unmatched: 7. The CDR3 sequence: CASSLGGQGFIYGYTF. CDR3 in DNA: TGTGCCAGCAGTTTAGGGGGACAGGGGTTTATCTATGGCTACACCTTC.

Details on this clone: The junction shows a germline mismatch at one end, possibly a read error. The J gene is TRBJ2-1, the V gene TRBV7-7; D unclear. Germline V lookup: CDR1 SSHAT, CDR2 FNYEAQ (reference sequence). This CDR3 spans 15 amino acids. CDR3 nucleotides: TGTGCTAGCAGCCCGACCGTTGGCGTCTACAATGAGCAGTTCTTC. It translates to CASSPTVGVYNEQFF.

The rearrangement links TRBV2 to TRBJ1-6; possible D gene TRBD1, 5 bases. Germline CDR1 reads SNHLY; CDR2 reads FYNNEI. The CDR3 runs 13 residues. V lost 6 bases, J lost 7 bases, and 10 bases lay in between. The CDR3 DNA follows: TGTGCCAGCAGCCGGGACGGGAATTCACCCCTCCACTTT. This encodes CASSRDGNSPLHF.

This clone was detected only once. The chain couples TRBV27 to TRBJ2-3; TRBD2 matches at 9 bases. The germline V gene encodes CDR1 MNHEY and CDR2 SMNVEV (reference sequence). CDR3 length: 15 amino acids. V was pared by 2 bases and J by 2 bases, with 2 bases of the junction left unmatched. The CDR3, as DNA: TGTGCCAGCAGTTTAGCGGGAGGGGACACAGATACGCAGTATTTT. This gives the protein CASSLAGGDTDTQYF.

The chain recombines TRBV3-1 (or the pseudogene TRBV3-2) with TRBJ2-7; possible D gene TRBD2, 7 bases. The germline V and J ends were trimmed by 4 bases and 4 bases, with 17 bases remaining between them. CDR3 length: 15 residues. CDR1 LGHDT and CDR2 YNNKEL come from the germline V gene (reference sequence). CDR3 DNA: TGTGCCAGCAGCCCTAGATGGGGGGGGCCGTACGAGCAGTACTTC. This gives the protein CASSPRWGGPYEQYF.

The V gene is TRBV7-2, the J gene TRBJ2-7, with 10 bases aligning to TRBD2. Germline V CDR1 and CDR2: SGHTA, FQGNSA. Trimming took 0 bases from V and 2 from J; bases not matched to a gene: 1. This CDR3 region has 15 residues. CDR3 sequence: CASSLASGGAYEQYF. CDR3 nucleotide sequence: TGTGCCAGCAGCTTAGCCAGCGGGGGGGCCTACGAGCAGTACTTC.

The chain is built from TRBV6-5 and TRBJ2-7; D possibly corresponds to TRBD1 (6 bases). Germline-derived CDR1 and CDR2 are MNHEY and SVGAGI. This CDR3 has 15 amino acids. The V gene lost 5 bases and the J gene lost 2 bases, with 16 bases spanning the gap. This CDR3 reads CASSPPDRKPYEQYF. CDR3 coding DNA: TGTGCCAGCAGTCCACCAGACAGGAAACCCTACGAGCAGTACTTC.

This sequence joins TRBV4-2 and TRBJ1-5, with D uncertain. Germline loops: CDR1 LGHNA, CDR2 YNFKEQ. This CDR3 contains 15 residues. Between the trimmed V and J ends, which lost 1 base and 5 bases, there was a span of 12 bases. The CDR3 sequence: CASSQGQPSDQPQHF. CDR3 DNA: TGTGCCAGCAGCCAAGGGCAGCCCAGCGATCAGCCCCAGCATTTT.

V gene TRBV7-3 combines with J gene TRBJ2-1; 9 bases are a match to TRBD2. The J segment lost 4 bases and the V segment lost 8 bases, leaving 12 bases of the junction unmatched. The CDR3 has 16 residues. Germline V gene data show CDR1 as SGHTA and CDR2 as FQGTGA. CDR3 in DNA: TGTGCCAGCGTAGCGGGAGCCTCCGCTCTATACAATGAGCAGTTCTTC. Translating gives CASVAGASALYNEQFF. Using reference TRBV7-3 and TRBJ2-1 for the parts outside the CDR3, the full variable domain is GAGVSQTPSNKVTEKGKYVELRCDPISGHTALYWYRQSLGQGPEFLIYFQGTGAADDSGLPNDRFFAVRPEGSVSTLKIQRTERGDSAVYLCASVAGASALYNEQFFGPGTRLTVL.

J is TRBJ1-1 and V is TRBV5-4; maybe TRBD1 (5 bases). The CDR3 is made up of 14 amino acids. The germline CDR1 and CDR2 sequences are SGHNT and YYREEE (reference sequence). Trimming left V 4 bases short and J 11 bases short, with 21 bases between. DNA for the CDR3: TGTGCCAGCAGCCCGGGACCGACGATAAGGCCCGCTTTCTTT. It specifies CASSPGPTIRPAFF.

The genes are TRBV18 and TRBJ1-3; the D is unclear. Germline values: CDR1 KGHSH, CDR2 LQKENI. V was clipped by 0 bases and J by 2 bases, with 11 bases between them. This CDR3 comprises 16 residues. The CDR3 region has the DNA TGTGCCAGCTCACCACCGGGAGGCAACGCTGGAAACACCATATATTTT. This gives the protein CASSPPGGNAGNTIYF. Based on the CDR3 plus reference TRBV18 and TRBJ1-3, the full variable domain is NAGVMQNPRHLVRRRGQEARLRCSPMKGHSHVYWYRQLPEEGLKFMVYLQKENIIDESGMPKERFSAEFPKEGPSILRIQQVVRGDSAAYFCASSPPGGNAGNTIYFGEGSWLTVV.